What follows describes a single T cell receptor beta chain. This entry belongs to a study of blood T cell repertoires in COVID-19. Looking at the study overall: Samples of COVID-19 (acute and convalescent) were obtained from the United States, Italy and Spain. PBMCs, B-cell-depleted T cells, or T cells were the source of the cDNA or gDNA that made up the material.

The CDR3 has 13 residues. CDR1 is SGHAT, CDR2 FQNNGV, per germline. With 4 bases removed from V and 11 bases from J, the gap between germline ends came to 18 bases. In the study's own analysis: Reference gene primer amplification gave estimated nucleated cell counts. Clones were sequenced by immunoSEQ multiplex PCR, and TCRdb holds only the in-frame ones, with some missing. Clonal size and the V and J genes are those of that table, whereas D and trimming came from the DNA. The data contain 300,000 to 450,000 clones, 85% of them singletons. The TCR was taken from a young woman with acute or convalescent COVID-19. The sequencing sample was made of peripheral blood. The chain couples TRBV11-2 to TRBJ2-7; tentative D call: TRBD2 (5 bases). The CDR3 DNA reads TGTGCCAGCAGCTCCTCGGGCGGGCAGAGGGAGTACTTC. Amino acids: CASSSSGGQREYF.